The clone carrying this TCR beta chain occurred many times. The CDR3 runs to 14 residues. Between the trimmed V and J ends, which lost 5 bases and 1 base, there was a span of 11 bases. Germline CDR1 is MNHEY and CDR2 is SVGAGI. The data stem from a study of tumor and adjacent non-tumor tissue in lung cancer. TCRbeta libraries were built with three rounds of nested PCR, modified from ARM-PCR. TCRdb reanalysed the multiplex PCR reads using MiXCR and keeps one entry per CDR3 protein. Among about 93,000 distinct CDR3 sequences listed, about 70% were seen once. RNA was extracted from bulk tissue without any cell sorting. Chemotherapy-naive patients with new lung cancer underwent thoracic surgery in China, August–November 2014.

V and J are TRBV6-5 and TRBJ2-5; D possibly corresponds to TRBD2 (5 bases). This receptor was taken from a man in his fifties or sixties with non-small cell lung cancer. Sequencing was done on a sample of lung tumor tissue. CDR3 protein: CASSNGLFQETQYF. The CDR3 nucleotides read TGTGCCAGCAGTAACGGACTGTTCCAAGAGACCCAGTACTTC.